This is a list of T cell receptor beta chains from one sample in a study of OX40 agonist ivuxolimab in advanced cancers. Generated by immunoSEQ multiplex PCR, the TCRdb table keeps only in-frame clones and is missing some. The sample has tens of thousands of clones; about nine tenths are singletons. The material was CD4+ or CD8+ T cells sorted from blood, obtained in a trial of the OX40 agonist ivuxolimab. The source of these receptors is an adult with an advanced solid tumor such as melanoma, head and neck, liver or kidney cancer. CDR3s include the opening cysteine and the closing phenylalanine or tryptophan. Each record gives: V gene, CDR3 protein.

V: TRBV10-3
CDR3: CATAGTGNSDEQYF

V: TRBV30
CDR3: CAWSFGFSYNEQFF

V: TRBV28
CDR3: CASVNVGAYGYTF

V: TRBV7-6
CDR3: CASSLSGLTYNEQFF

V: TRBV27
CDR3: CASSLGGVNTEAFF

V: TRBV11-2
CDR3: CASSLGGGGYTF

V: TRBV9
CDR3: CASSVGTGTTDTQYF

V: TRBV11-2
CDR3: CASSLRVTGGPEAFF

V: TRBV6-5
CDR3: CASSYSLTLNQPQHF

V: TRBV28
CDR3: CASSLLREAYEQYF

V: TRBV5-1
CDR3: CASSLVEGGWTEAFF

V: TRBV27
CDR3: CASTLGDTQYF

V: TRBV4-2
CDR3: CASSLGQATYNEQFF

V: TRBV7-3
CDR3: CASSLTKSGANVLTF

V: TRBV27
CDR3: CASSSGTTWGTEAFF

V: TRBV7-2
CDR3: CASSLSSAPTGYNEQFF

V: TRBV28
CDR3: CASSLIPYQPQHF

V: TRBV11-2
CDR3: CASSLGPGPQHF

V: TRBV27
CDR3: CASSAGQGGYEQYF